This record covers a single T cell receptor beta chain. Its specificity is not known. This specimen comes from a study of CD8+CD57+ T cells in acquired aplastic anemia. Background on the study: The average for DNA from sorted CD4+ and CD8+ cells was around 3.4 ug.

General study results and limits: Between patients and controls, approximately 29 CD8+ CDR3 sequences were found in common.

CDR3 length: 12 amino acids. CDR1 is DFQATT, CDR2 SNEGSKA, per germline (reference sequence). V lost 4 bases and J lost 7, with 12 bases in between. Patients chosen for sequencing had shown CD8+CD57+ cell expansion by flow cytometry. Both TCR beta VDJ combination and CDR3 sequence profiling were carried out. Genomic DNA was the template for this profiling. TCRdb passed the reads through MiXCR, listing each CDR3 protein once. The table lists about 200,000 distinct CDR3 sequences, roughly 53% of them singletons. The sequencing sample was made of sorted CD4+, CD8+, or CD8+CD57+ T cells (not recorded which) from PBMCs. This chain connects TRBV20-1 to TRBJ2-3, with D maybe TRBD2 (5 bases). The receptor comes from a human donor with aplastic anemia. In DNA, the CDR3 is TGCAGTGCTACCTCTACTAGAAATACGCAGTATTTT. Encoded protein: CSATSTRNTQYF.